This is a list of T cell receptor beta chains from one sample in a study of T cell responses to AZD1222 COVID-19 vaccine. Some clones are missing from TCRdb's copy, which holds only in-frame ones; the method was immunoSEQ multiplex PCR. The table lists some 150,000 clones, about 90% of them singletons. The specimen was peripheral blood, collected on day 0 of MenACWY control vaccination. The origin of the receptors is an adult in good health. Both conserved end residues are part of each CDR3. D genes are given only for firm matches. Clone size is stated in some rows and not others, as once, few, many or a class when expanded.

v_call: TRBV13
d_call: TRBD2
j_call: TRBJ2-3
clone_size: NA
cdr3_nt: TGTGCCAGCAGCCCTGAGCGGGACCTCACAGATACGCAGTATTTT
cdr3_aa: CASSPERDLTDTQYF

v_call: TRBV3-1/TRBV3-2
d_call: NA
j_call: TRBJ1-1
clone_size: NA
cdr3_nt: TGTGCCAGCCCCCCGCGGGCGTCCCCTGAAGCTTTCTTT
cdr3_aa: CASPPRASPEAFF

v_call: TRBV19
d_call: TRBD1
j_call: TRBJ1-2
clone_size: once
cdr3_nt: TGTGCCAGTAGTACGCGGCCGGGACAGGGTTTTGATGGCTACACCTTC
cdr3_aa: CASSTRPGQGFDGYTF

v_call: TRBV3-1/TRBV3-2
d_call: NA
j_call: TRBJ2-3
clone_size: NA
cdr3_nt: TGTGCCAGCAGCCAAGATGGCGGTTATACGCAGTATTTT
cdr3_aa: CASSQDGGYTQYF

v_call: TRBV28
d_call: NA
j_call: TRBJ1-1
clone_size: NA
cdr3_nt: TGTGCCAGCAGCCCCCCGGTGAACACTGAAGCTTTCTTT
cdr3_aa: CASSPPVNTEAFF

v_call: TRBV3-1/TRBV3-2
d_call: NA
j_call: TRBJ1-6
clone_size: NA
cdr3_nt: TGTGCCAGCAGCCAAGGTGGGGGGTCACCCCTCCACTTT
cdr3_aa: CASSQGGGSPLHF

v_call: TRBV2
d_call: NA
j_call: TRBJ2-4
clone_size: NA
cdr3_nt: TGTGCCAGCAGGACGACAGGAGGTCTAGCCAAAAACATTCAGTACTTC
cdr3_aa: CASRTTGGLAKNIQYF

v_call: TRBV30
d_call: NA
j_call: TRBJ2-6
clone_size: NA
cdr3_nt: TGTGCCTGGGATAGAGACAGGCCACACAGATCTGGGGCCAACGTCCTGACTTTC
cdr3_aa: CAWDRDRPHRSGANVLTF

v_call: TRBV3-1/TRBV3-2
d_call: NA
j_call: TRBJ2-1
clone_size: NA
cdr3_nt: TGTGCCAGCAGCCCTATGGGGGGCCTTACCGATGAGCAGTTCTTC
cdr3_aa: CASSPMGGLTDEQFF

v_call: TRBV19
d_call: TRBD2
j_call: TRBJ2-5
clone_size: NA
cdr3_nt: TGTGCCAGTAGCCCGGGGGGGACAAAAGAGACCCAGTACTTC
cdr3_aa: CASSPGGTKETQYF

v_call: TRBV7-6
d_call: NA
j_call: TRBJ1-4
clone_size: once
cdr3_nt: TGTGCCAGCAGCCGGGGAGGGACAACTAATGAAAAACTGTTTTTT
cdr3_aa: CASSRGGTTNEKLFF

v_call: TRBV19
d_call: NA
j_call: TRBJ1-6
clone_size: NA
cdr3_nt: TGTGCCAGTAGTGGGGGCAATTCACCCCTCCACTTT
cdr3_aa: CASSGGNSPLHF

v_call: TRBV12-3/TRBV12-4
d_call: NA
j_call: TRBJ2-3
clone_size: few
cdr3_nt: TGTGCCAGCAGTGGCTTTGTGGATACGCAGTATTTT
cdr3_aa: CASSGFVDTQYF

v_call: TRBV3-1/TRBV3-2
d_call: NA
j_call: TRBJ1-2
clone_size: NA
cdr3_nt: TGTGCCAGCAGCCAAAGGGTTATGGGTGGCTATGGCTACACCTTC
cdr3_aa: CASSQRVMGGYGYTF

v_call: TRBV20-1
d_call: TRBD2
j_call: TRBJ2-1
clone_size: NA
cdr3_nt: TGCAGTGCTAGTGACGCGACTAGCGGGAGCTATGAGCAGTTCTTC
cdr3_aa: CSASDATSGSYEQFF

v_call: TRBV30
d_call: TRBD2
j_call: TRBJ2-6
clone_size: NA
cdr3_nt: TGTGCCTGGAGTGGCGTCGCAGCGGGGGGGGCCAACGTCCTGACTTTC
cdr3_aa: CAWSGVAAGGANVLTF

v_call: TRBV29-1
d_call: TRBD2
j_call: TRBJ2-7
clone_size: NA
cdr3_nt: TGCAGCGTACGGGACCCCGGGGGGGAGCAGTACTTC
cdr3_aa: CSVRDPGGEQYF

v_call: TRBV27
d_call: TRBD1
j_call: TRBJ1-5
clone_size: NA
cdr3_nt: TGTGCCAGCAGTCCGGACAGGGGGAGGCAGCCCCAGCATTTT
cdr3_aa: CASSPDRGRQPQHF

v_call: TRBV28
d_call: NA
j_call: TRBJ1-2
clone_size: NA
cdr3_nt: TGTGCCAGCAGCCCGGGACATAACTATGGCTACACCTTC
cdr3_aa: CASSPGHNYGYTF

v_call: TRBV3-1/TRBV3-2
d_call: NA
j_call: TRBJ1-1
clone_size: once
cdr3_nt: TGTGCCAGCAGCAAACGAGCGGGAGGAGGGCACACTGAAGCTTTCTTT
cdr3_aa: CASSKRAGGGHTEAFF

v_call: TRBV5-1
d_call: NA
j_call: TRBJ2-3
clone_size: NA
cdr3_nt: TGCGCCAGCAGCTTGGCCGTCGATACGCAGTATTTT
cdr3_aa: CASSLAVDTQYF

v_call: TRBV3-1/TRBV3-2
d_call: TRBD2
j_call: TRBJ2-5
clone_size: NA
cdr3_nt: TGTGCCAGCAGCAAGAATAGCGGGGGCGGCGAGACCCAGTACTTC
cdr3_aa: CASSKNSGGGETQYF

v_call: TRBV7-2
d_call: TRBD1
j_call: TRBJ1-1
clone_size: once
cdr3_nt: TGTGCCAGCAGCTTCCGACAGGGGGTTGGCACTGAAGCTTTCTTT
cdr3_aa: CASSFRQGVGTEAFF

v_call: TRBV11-3
d_call: NA
j_call: TRBJ1-3
clone_size: NA
cdr3_nt: TGTGGTTGGTGGGGGCGCCATTACTCTGGAAACACCATATATTTT
cdr3_aa: CGWWGRHYSGNTIYF

v_call: TRBV27
d_call: NA
j_call: TRBJ1-6
clone_size: NA
cdr3_nt: TGTGCCAGCAGTTTAGGACACTCCTATAATTCACCCCTCCACTTT
cdr3_aa: CASSLGHSYNSPLHF

v_call: TRBV6-5
d_call: NA
j_call: TRBJ1-1
clone_size: once
cdr3_nt: TGTGCCAGCAGTTACTCCGCGGAAGGGGAAGCTTTCTTT
cdr3_aa: CASSYSAEGEAFF

v_call: TRBV4-2
d_call: TRBD2
j_call: TRBJ2-7
clone_size: NA
cdr3_nt: TGTGCCAGCAGCCAAACCGGGACTAGCGGTTACGAGCAGTACTTC
cdr3_aa: CASSQTGTSGYEQYF

v_call: TRBV10-1
d_call: NA
j_call: TRBJ2-1
clone_size: few
cdr3_nt: TGCGCCAGCAGTTCGGGTTCTAGCAAAGGGAGACAGCAGTTCTTC
cdr3_aa: CASSSGSSKGRQQFF

v_call: TRBV29-1
d_call: NA
j_call: TRBJ1-2
clone_size: few
cdr3_nt: TGCAGCGTTCAAATCCAGGGGATCGGGGGCTACACCTTC
cdr3_aa: CSVQIQGIGGYTF

v_call: TRBV6-6
d_call: NA
j_call: TRBJ1-2
clone_size: NA
cdr3_nt: TGTGCCAGCAGTTACTTACGGGACCCCTTAAGGGGGGGCTACACCTTC
cdr3_aa: CASSYLRDPLRGGYTF

v_call: TRBV6-5
d_call: NA
j_call: TRBJ1-3
clone_size: NA
cdr3_nt: TGTGCCACCTCCCGAGACTTCTCTGGAAACACCATATATTTT
cdr3_aa: CATSRDFSGNTIYF

v_call: TRBV11-2
d_call: NA
j_call: TRBJ1-2
clone_size: NA
cdr3_nt: TGTGCCAGCAGCCAGGAGCCCGGGGTCAATGGCTACACCTTC
cdr3_aa: CASSQEPGVNGYTF

v_call: TRBV7-8
d_call: NA
j_call: TRBJ2-3
clone_size: few
cdr3_nt: TGTGCCAGCAGCTACCCCGCCTTGGATACGCAGTATTTT
cdr3_aa: CASSYPALDTQYF

v_call: TRBV11-3
d_call: NA
j_call: TRBJ2-7
clone_size: NA
cdr3_nt: TGTGCCAGCAGCTTACGGTCGAGGGGGGGAATGGACGAGCAGTACTTC
cdr3_aa: CASSLRSRGGMDEQYF

v_call: TRBV15
d_call: NA
j_call: TRBJ2-6
clone_size: NA
cdr3_nt: TGTGCCACCAGCCTTGGTGGGGCCTCGGAGGCTGGGGCCAACGTCCTGACTTTC
cdr3_aa: CATSLGGASEAGANVLTF

v_call: TRBV2
d_call: NA
j_call: TRBJ2-3
clone_size: once
cdr3_nt: TGTGCCAGCAGCGCCCAGGGGTACACAGATACGCAGTATTTT
cdr3_aa: CASSAQGYTDTQYF

v_call: TRBV30
d_call: NA
j_call: TRBJ1-1
clone_size: NA
cdr3_nt: TGTGCCTGGAGGGGGGGACCGAGAGCCGCTTTCTTT
cdr3_aa: CAWRGGPRAAFF

v_call: TRBV7-3
d_call: NA
j_call: TRBJ1-6
clone_size: NA
cdr3_nt: TGTGCCAGCAGCTTAATAGGGGCCGACGCGGATTCACCCCTCCACTTT
cdr3_aa: CASSLIGADADSPLHF

v_call: TRBV18
d_call: NA
j_call: TRBJ1-1
clone_size: NA
cdr3_nt: TGTGCCAGCTCGTCCGATATCTTCGAAGCTTTCTTT
cdr3_aa: CASSSDIFEAFF